The clone carrying this TCR beta chain was observed a few times. Its specificity is not known. This record comes from a study of cytomegalovirus exposure and HLA in healthy donors. Study summary: About 85 million unique TCRs from HLA-typed donors were held in an early release of data.

The PCR ran on 60 Vbeta and 13 Jbeta primers. Data came from immunoSEQ multiplex PCR; TCRdb stores just in-frame clones and leaves some out. The sample includes 100,000 or so clones, 80% of them seen just once. Study-level results: A later analysis found common viral pathogens apparently linked to several of the most significant clusters.

CDR1 is MNHEY and CDR2 is SVGAGI in the germline V gene. The V gene lost 5 bases and the J gene lost 3 bases, with 7 bases spanning the gap. This CDR3 spans 12 amino acids. The chain combines TRBV6-5 with TRBJ1-2, with a tentative D call TRBD1 (5 bases). The sequence was collected from a man younger than 30 in good health and CMV-seronegative. The sample comprised PBMCs. For the CDR3, the DNA is TGTGCCAGCAGTGAACAGGACTATGGCTACACCTTC. Its protein product is CASSEQDYGYTF.